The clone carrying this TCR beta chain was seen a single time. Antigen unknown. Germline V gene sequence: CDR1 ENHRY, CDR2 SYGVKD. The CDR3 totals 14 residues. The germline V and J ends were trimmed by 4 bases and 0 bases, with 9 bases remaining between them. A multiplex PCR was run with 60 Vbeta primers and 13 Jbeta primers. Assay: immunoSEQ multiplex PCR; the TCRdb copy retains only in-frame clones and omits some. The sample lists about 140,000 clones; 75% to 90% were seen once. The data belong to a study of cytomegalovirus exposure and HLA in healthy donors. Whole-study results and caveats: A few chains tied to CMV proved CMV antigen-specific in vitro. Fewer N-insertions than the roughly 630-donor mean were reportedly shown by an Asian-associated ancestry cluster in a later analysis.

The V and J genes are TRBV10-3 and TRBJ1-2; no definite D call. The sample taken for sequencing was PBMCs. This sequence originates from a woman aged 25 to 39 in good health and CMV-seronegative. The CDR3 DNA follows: TGTGCCATCAGTGGCCCGGGTTCTAACTATGGCTACACCTTC. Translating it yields CAISGPGSNYGYTF.